This T cell receptor (beta chain) stems from a study of shared clonotypes between healthy human individuals. The V and J ends lost 0 bases and 2 bases, in that order; junction bases with no gene match: 8. CDR1 and CDR2 (germline): SGHNT, YYREEE (reference sequence). The CDR3 is 17 residues long. The method was immunoSEQ multiplex PCR; TCRdb's version includes in-frame clones alone and lacks a portion of them. The table records about 2.4 million clones, 93% of them present only once. This TCR derives from a man aged 18 to 29 in good health. Some clones in this sample may be carry-over from other donors' samples. Sequenced: naive CD4+ T cells from PBMCs. Stated subset: CD45RA+ positively selected. This chain joins TRBV5-4 and TRBJ1-3; 7 bases agree with TRBD1. The CDR3, as DNA: TGTGCCAGCAGCTTGGACAGGGGATGGATTACTGGAAACACCATATATTTT. It encodes CASSLDRGWITGNTIYF.